There are a few counts of the clone carrying this T cell receptor beta chain. The data were taken from a study of patients and donors after allogeneic stem cell transplantation. Via MiXCR, TCRdb re-called the RT-PCR reads, giving one row per CDR3 protein. The table shows 200,000 to 250,000 distinct CDR3 sequences, with roughly an eighth occurring only once. The CDR3 is 15 amino acids. J lost 9 bases, V lost 5 bases, and 9 bases had no gene match. The germline gives CDR1 SGHTA, CDR2 FQGNSA. V gene TRBV7-2 combines with J gene TRBJ1-6, with 8 bases lining up with TRBD1. The sequenced material came from blood, either unsorted or a sorted T cell fraction (not recorded which). The clonotype was recovered from a human donor who was either an allogeneic HSCT recipient or a stem cell or donor lymphocyte infusion donor (not recorded which). It is not recorded whose cells these are; they may come from a transplant donor. The CDR3, as DNA: TGTGCCAGCAGCCCCCCCGGACAGGGTCTTTCACCCCTCCACTTT. Amino acid sequence: CASSPPGQGLSPLHF.